This T cell receptor (beta chain) was sequenced during a study of OX40 agonist ivuxolimab in advanced cancers. Findings and caveats of the study: It was not determined which antigens were specifically recognized by the peripheral T cells that had undergone clonal expansion. Blood T cells, both CD4+ and CD8+, expanded clonally by week 6 at 0.1 to 3.0 mg/kg.

The repertoire was sequenced with immunoSEQ multiplex PCR; TCRdb's copy has only in-frame clones and lacks some. The table has tens of thousands of clones, about nine tenths seen once; the top ten hold approximately 1.9%. In the case of this clone: The antigen remains undetermined.

Germline V lookup: CDR1 GTSNPN, CDR2 SVGIG (reference sequence). CDR3 size: 14 residues. The V and J ends lost 3 bases and 1 base, in that order; junction bases with no gene match: 5. The chain links TRBV30 to TRBJ2-5; 7 nucleotides agree with TRBD1. This clonotype was obtained from an adult with an advanced solid tumor such as melanoma, head and neck, liver or kidney cancer. The sequenced sample was CD4+ or CD8+ T cells sorted from blood, obtained in a trial of the OX40 agonist ivuxolimab. CDR3 sequence reads: CAWSPGQFQETQYF. The DNA of the CDR3 is TGTGCCTGGAGCCCGGGACAGTTCCAAGAGACCCAGTACTTC.